Sequencing of this T cell receptor (beta chain) was carried out in a study of shared clonotypes between healthy human individuals. TCRdb's copy holds only in-frame clones and misses some; the assay was immunoSEQ multiplex PCR. Of a few hundred thousand clones detected, around 86% appear once; the ten largest clones hold around 16%. Healthy adults negative for HIV, lacking recent acute infections or vaccinations, served as donors. The CDR3 extends over 13 amino acids. Trimming pared 3 bases from V and 5 bases from J, leaving 8 bases between. Germline V CDR1 and CDR2: SGHRS, YFSETQ. The receptor was derived from a young man in good health. J is TRBJ2-2 and V is TRBV5-1; TRBD1 might be the D (6 bases). The sample taken for sequencing was memory CD8+ T cells sorted from blood. Subset specified: CD45RO+ cells pooled with CCR7-negative TemRA cells. The CDR3 sequence: CASSYTGTGELFF. CDR3 nucleotides: TGCGCCAGCAGCTATACAGGGACCGGGGAGCTGTTTTTT.